This record concerns one T cell receptor (beta chain) sequence. This receptor's antigen is unknown. No base-level quality is on record; no much larger clone is a single base apart. The record originates from a study of T cell responses to AZD1222 COVID-19 vaccine (dated by TCRdb to 2020 to 2022). About the full investigation: AZD1222 recipients whose second dose came at about 4 weeks and those whose second dose came at about 12 weeks were combined into one group, since spike-specific TCR depth and breadth did not differ between the two schedules. A total of about 250 trial participants underwent TCR sequencing, of whom about 210 had received two doses of AZD1222 and roughly 26 had received two doses of the MenACWY control vaccine. Trial participants were enrolled into age subgroups of 18-55, 56-69 and 70-plus years, which contained around 150, 28 and 57 TCR-sequenced participants, respectively.

In light of the paper, this sample's time point label describes: baseline before first vaccination. Vaccinee samples came from UK trials COV001 and COV002, including a single-blind randomized controlled phase 2/3 trial of AZD1222 (ChAdOx1 nCoV-19) in healthy adults. For TCRbeta chain sequencing, PBMC samples were collected from trial participants at day 0 and at day 28 after the second dose. The CDR3 regions of human TCRbeta chains were subjected to immunosequencing. Under the source paper's analysis protocol: Repertoire TCRs were checked for matches against a reference library of SARS-CoV-2-specific TCRs that had been generated using the MIRA antigen-specificity platform. Breadth meant the fraction of unique TCRs that were SARS-CoV-2-associated, whereas depth meant the fraction of total T cells that were SARS-CoV-2-associated. Using the MIRA data, every spike-specific TCR was mapped to the spike region that the TCR reacted to and assigned to either a CD4 or a CD8 class. Log10-transformed breadth and depth values were compared by one-way ANOVA with Sidak's multiple comparisons tests. TCRdb re-hosts the immuneACCESS table, in-frame sequences only. Its copies lack some clones; in the studies checked, an unresolved V gene accounts for under half of them, and the cause for the rest is not known. V and J calls and clone size are as listed in that table; D and trimming were resolved from the DNA. This sample holds approximately 120,000 clones; roughly 93% were observed only once. In total, the top ten clones hold about 3% of the sample.

General study outcomes and caveats: After two AZD1222 doses, both the breadth and the depth of spike-specific TCRs were significantly higher than at day 0 and than in MenACWY recipients. The vaccine-associated CD4 TCRs covered the entire spike protein, and the dominant responses fell in regions 160-218 and 743-854. Conclusions about previously exposed vaccinees were limited because only 6 or 7 AZD1222 recipients were SARS-CoV-2 seropositive at baseline. Participants were mostly white British and included more females than males, and it was suggested by the authors that clonal diversity may have been underestimated. Epitopes outside the regions mutated in the B.1.351 and B.1.1.7 variants were reportedly recognized by nearly half of the unique spike-specific TCRs. The 56-69-year group was small, and its depth increase did not reach significance, likely because of low power. Because no day 14 peak-response samples were available, the repertoires could be characterized only after the peak T cell response.

The CDR3 runs 16 amino acids, cysteine and phenylalanine included. This entry keeps only the CDR3 DNA: 48 bases, framed from base 1. V loses 6 bases, J loses 3 bases, and the germline ends lie 21 bases apart. According to the germline V gene (reference sequence), CDR1 reads LNHDA and CDR2 reads SQIVND. Here the chain combines TRBV19 and TRBJ2-7; the D gene is possibly TRBD1 or TRBD2, each agreeing over 5 bases. The sequence came from an adult in good health. The sample consisted of peripheral blood, taken on day 0 of AZD1222 vaccination. The CDR3 region reads CASRGHTGTRNYEQYF. The nucleotide sequence is TGTGCCAGTAGAGGCCATACCGGGACCAGGAACTACGAGCAGTACTTC.